This TCR beta chain was found in a study of tissue T cells after allogeneic stem cell transplantation. Overall study context: CD3+ T cells were flow-sorted when enough cells; otherwise DNA extracted directly.

Sequenced by immunoSEQ multiplex PCR; TCRdb stores in-frame clones only, minus some. The sample contains 28,000 or so clones, roughly nine tenths of which appear only once. With regard to this clone: Its specificity is not known.

The germline V gene encodes CDR1 LGHDT and CDR2 YNNKEL (reference sequence). The CDR3 loop spans 13 amino acids. V gave up 4 bases and J gave up 7 bases, with 13 bases separating them. Findings and caveats of the study: Within patients, tissue anatomy strongly shaped TCR repertoire composition. In patients and mice, blood and spleen missed much of tissue repertoire.

The receptor was isolated from a male donor aged 60 or over who later had graft-versus-host disease after an allogeneic stem cell transplant. The specimen was blood, collected before transplantation. The chain employs TRBV3-1 (or the pseudogene TRBV3-2) and TRBJ1-2, with D tentatively TRBD1 (6 bases). CDR3 DNA: TGTGCCAGCAGCCCTGGATCCAGGGGTGGCTACACCTTC. Translating it yields CASSPGSRGGYTF.